These 20 T cell receptor beta chains originate from one sample sequenced in a study of regulatory T cells in long-lasting Graves disease. iRepertoire HTBI primers and Arm-PCR of CDR3 regions built TCR beta libraries. Each CDR3 protein is one row after TCRdb ran MiXCR on the multiplex PCR reads. Seen here are a few hundred thousand distinct CDR3 sequences, about 22% observed once, and the top ten hold about 6.6%. Described time point: persistent/refractory GD, antithyroid drugs over 5 years with positive TRAb. RNA extracted from PBMCs served as the sequencing template. Sequencing used peripheral blood mononuclear cells (PBMCs), obtained when the disease was refractory, from a patient treated with antithyroid drugs. These receptors all come from a female donor with Graves disease.

This clonotype was counted between two and nine times. For the CDR3, the DNA is TGTGCCAGCAGTCATAGACAGGGTGAAGGAAACACCATATATTTT. It codes for CASSHRQGEGNTIYF. The V gene is TRBV6-1, the J gene TRBJ1-3; 7 bases line up with TRBD1. V was pared by 5 bases and J by 4 bases, with 8 bases of the junction left unmatched. The germline V gene encodes CDR1 MNHNS and CDR2 SASEGT. The CDR3 is 15 residues long.

CDR3 region: CASSQASRGDYEQYF. CDR3 coding DNA: TGTGCCAGCAGCCAAGCCAGTCGGGGGGACTACGAGCAGTACTTC. The chain has TRBV12-3 or TRBV12-4 and TRBJ2-7; TRBD2 aligns across 7 bases. The CDR3 totals 15 residues. J gave up 3 bases and V 6 bases, and 11 bases lay outside the gene matches.

This clonotype was found many times. This sequence joins TRBV28 and TRBJ2-5; TRBD2 agrees at 8 bases. The germline gives CDR1 MDHEN, CDR2 SYDVKM. V dropped 1 base and J dropped 0; count of bases not matched to a gene: 10. The CDR3 sequence is 18 residues long. CDR3 coding DNA: TGTGCCAGCAGTTTATTTGGGGGAGGCGGGGGGAACCAAGAGACCCAGTACTTC. Amino acid sequence: CASSLFGGGGGNQETQYF.

This clonotype was picked up a small number of times. The chain joins TRBV20-1 to TRBJ1-5, with 10 bases lining up with TRBD1. This CDR3 comprises 21 residues. The V and J ends lost 0 bases and 0 bases, in that order; junction bases with no gene match: 17. CDR1 DFQATT and CDR2 SNEGSKA come from the germline V gene (reference sequence). The CDR3 protein is CSARDPGQGPYDGYSNQPQHF. CDR3 sequence (DNA): TGCAGTGCTAGAGATCCGGGACAGGGGCCGTATGACGGCTATAGCAATCAGCCCCAGCATTTT.

In this sample, this clonotype turned up many times. This chain uses TRBV28 with TRBJ1-6, with TRBD1 identical over 7 bases. CDR1 is MDHEN, CDR2 SYDVKM, per germline. This CDR3 region has 17 residues. With 5 bases clipped from V and 3 bases from J, the junction kept 10 bases outside the gene matches. Here the CDR3 reads CASSPETGRNYNSPLHF. The CDR3, as DNA: TGTGCCAGCAGTCCAGAGACAGGGAGAAACTATAATTCACCCCTCCACTTT.

Many counts were recorded for this clonotype. This sequence joins TRBV6-2 or TRBV6-3 and TRBJ2-4; tentatively, D is TRBD2 (5 bases). Germline CDR1 and CDR2: MNHEY and SVGEGT. V was shortened by 5 bases and J by 0 bases, with 17 bases between the two germline ends. This CDR3 spans 17 amino acids. The CDR3 coding sequence is TGTGCCAGCAGTGAAGCATTCGGGGTGCTAGCCAAAAACATTCAGTACTTC. The encoded protein is CASSEAFGVLAKNIQYF.

This clonotype was seen only a few times. The genes are TRBV7-9 and TRBJ1-1; D is uncertain. Between the trimmed V and J ends, which lost 4 bases and 5 bases, there was a span of 17 bases. The CDR3 is 15 amino acids. Germline lookup yields CDR1 SEHNR and CDR2 FQNEAQ (reference sequence). In DNA form, the CDR3 reads TGTGCCAGCAGCTCAGGACGAACCCCGGGGACTGAAGCTTTCTTT. It translates to CASSSGRTPGTEAFF. The full variable domain, with the rest looked up from reference TRBV7-9 and TRBJ1-1, is DTGVSQNPRHKITKRGQNVTFRCDPISEHNRLYWYRQTLGQGPEFLTYFQNEAQLEKSRLLSDRFSAERPKGSFSTLEIQRTEQGDSAMYLCASSSGRTPGTEAFFGQGTRLTVV.

The genes are TRBV7-9 and TRBJ1-2, with D tentatively TRBD1 (6 bases). This CDR3 comprises 16 residues. Germline V lookup: CDR1 SEHNR, CDR2 FQNEAQ (reference sequence). V gave up 0 bases and J gave up 4 bases, with 15 bases separating them. CDR3 in DNA: TGTGCCAGCAGCTTAGCGGAAACCAGGGGTAGCTATGGCTACACCTTC. Its protein product is CASSLAETRGSYGYTF.

The rearrangement joins TRBV19 to TRBJ1-1, with D unresolved. V lost 7 bases and J 10 bases, leaving 16 bases between the germline ends. CDR1 LNHDA and CDR2 SQIVND come from the germline V gene (reference sequence). The CDR3 has 12 amino acids. The CDR3 coding sequence is TGTGCCAGTACCCACACTGGTGCTGCAGCTTTCTTT. Its protein is CASTHTGAAAFF.

This sequence joins TRBV7-2 and TRBJ1-3; 7 nucleotides match TRBD1. V was pared by 6 bases and J by 2 bases, with 7 bases of the junction left unmatched. The length of the CDR3 is 15 residues. Germline V gene data show CDR1 as SGHTA and CDR2 as FQGNSA. CDR3 coding DNA: TGTGCCAGCAGACTGGACAGGACGACTGGAAACACCATATATTTT. Translated: CASRLDRTTGNTIYF.

This clonotype came up many times. The gene calls are TRBV5-1 and TRBJ1-2; 7 nucleotides match TRBD1. Per germline, CDR1 SGHRS and CDR2 YFSETQ. V was pared by 0 bases and J by 8 bases, with 10 bases of the junction left unmatched. The CDR3 runs to 15 residues. CDR3 protein: CASSLAVQGFAGYTF. DNA for the CDR3: TGCGCCAGCAGCTTGGCGGTACAGGGGTTCGCCGGCTACACCTTC. The entire variable domain, with the rest obtained from reference TRBV5-1 and TRBJ1-2, is as follows: KAGVTQTPRYLIKTRGQQVTLSCSPISGHRSVSWYQQTPGQGLQFLFEYFSETQRNKGNFPGRFSGRQFSNSRSEMNVSTLELGDSALYLCASSLAVQGFAGYTFGSGTRLTVV.

In this sample, this clonotype turned up a few times. The gene calls are TRBV7-3 and TRBJ2-5; D gene ambiguous. V lost 5 bases and J 4 bases, leaving 11 bases between the germline ends. The CDR3 is 13 amino acids. Looked up from germline, CDR1 is SGHTA and CDR2 is FQGTGA. The CDR3 sequence: CASSINSVETQYF. The CDR3, as DNA: TGTGCCAGCAGCATTAACAGCGTAGAGACCCAGTACTTC.

This clonotype showed up many times. This sequence joins TRBV12-3 or TRBV12-4 and TRBJ2-7; 7 bases are a match to TRBD1. Trimming cost V 4 bases and J 4 bases; bases outside gene matches: 7. The CDR3 is 14 residues long. This chain's CDR3 is CASSSVGTEYEQYF. The CDR3 coding sequence is TGTGCCAGCAGTTCAGTAGGGACAGAGTACGAGCAGTACTTC.

The chain has TRBV12-3 or TRBV12-4 and TRBJ2-7; TRBD2 matches at 14 bases. Unmatched junction bases numbered 9, after V lost 2 bases and J lost 6 bases. This CDR3 is built from 17 residues. CDR3 residues: CASSLRGTSGSSVEQYF. The DNA of the CDR3 is TGTGCCAGCAGTTTACGAGGGACTAGCGGGAGTTCAGTCGAGCAGTACTTC.

This clonotype was found many times. V is TRBV6-2 or TRBV6-3 and J is TRBJ1-1, with 8 positions matching TRBD1. Germline V CDR1 and CDR2: MNHEY, SVGEGT. The ends lost 4 bases at V and 0 bases at J; junction bases unmatched: 1. The CDR3 sequence is 14 residues long. CDR3 in amino acids: CASSSGGMNTEAFF. The CDR3 DNA is TGTGCCAGCAGTTCAGGGGGCATGAACACTGAAGCTTTCTTT.

This clonotype was recorded many times. The chain is built from TRBV3-1 and TRBJ2-5, with D maybe TRBD2 (7 bases). From germline, CDR1 is LGHDT and CDR2 YNNKEL (reference sequence). This CDR3 spans 17 amino acids. V lost 0 bases to trimming and J lost 5 bases, with 19 bases between them. In DNA, the CDR3 is TGTGCCAGCAGCCAAGATGCCCTTGGACTAGGGGGGGAGACCCAGTACTTC. Protein product: CASSQDALGLGGETQYF.

The genes are TRBV6-9 and TRBJ1-6; perhaps TRBD1 as D (5 bases). The CDR3 extends over 14 amino acids. V lost 3 bases and J 7 bases, leaving 10 bases between the germline ends. The germline V gene encodes CDR1 MNHGY and CDR2 SVAAGI. This CDR3 is CASSYLAGNSPLHF. The CDR3 DNA sequence: TGTGCCAGCAGTTACTTAGCAGGGAATTCACCCCTCCACTTT.

This clonotype was found many times. This chain connects TRBV11-2 to TRBJ1-4, with 9 bases matching TRBD1. Germline CDR1 reads SGHAT; CDR2 reads FQNNGV. V shed 5 bases and J 8 bases; nucleotides not matched to a gene: 6. The CDR3 extends over 14 amino acids. CDR3 coding DNA: TGTGCCAGCAGCATGGGACAGGGAGGAGAAAAACTGTTTTTT. It is translated as CASSMGQGGEKLFF.

The V gene is TRBV20-1, the J gene TRBJ2-7; no clear D. The CDR3 runs 13 residues. Trimming removed 0 bases at V and 2 bases at J, with 8 bases between. The germline V gene encodes CDR1 DFQATT and CDR2 SNEGSKA (reference sequence). The chain's CDR3 is CSARDSQTYEQYF. The CDR3 region has the DNA TGCAGTGCTAGAGATTCGCAGACCTACGAGCAGTACTTC.

CDR3 sequence: CASSTQGLAYEQYF. CDR3 bases: TGTGCCAGCAGCACCCAGGGTTTAGCCTACGAGCAGTACTTC. The rearrangement uses TRBV7-9 and TRBJ2-7; TRBD1 is a possible D gene (5 bases). Trimming cost V 5 bases and J 2 bases, with 13 bases left between them. Germline CDR1 is SEHNR and CDR2 is FQNEAQ (reference sequence). The CDR3 has 14 amino acids.